What follows describes a single TCR beta chain. The entry originates in a study of breast tumors, draining lymph nodes, adjacent tissues. Axillary draining lymph nodes of breast cancer patients supplied the node samples. Each CDR3 protein is one row after TCRdb ran MiXCR on the multiplex PCR reads. Counted here are about 200,000 distinct CDR3 sequences, approximately 30% occurring once; the ten biggest clones make up 4.3%. This CDR3 is built from 15 residues. Germline CDR1 reads WNHNN; CDR2 reads SYGVQD (reference sequence). Trimming took 4 bases from V and 0 from J, leaving 11 bases between them. The sequenced sample consisted of axillary lymph node tissue. This clonotype was sampled from a female donor with breast cancer. Some clones in this sample may be carry-over from other donors' samples. The rearrangement uses TRBV10-1 and TRBJ2-3; D is possibly TRBD2 (6 bases). CDR3 in amino acids: CASSGGVTSTDTQYF. The CDR3 bases are TGCGCCAGCAGTGGGGGGGTTACTAGCACAGATACGCAGTATTTT.